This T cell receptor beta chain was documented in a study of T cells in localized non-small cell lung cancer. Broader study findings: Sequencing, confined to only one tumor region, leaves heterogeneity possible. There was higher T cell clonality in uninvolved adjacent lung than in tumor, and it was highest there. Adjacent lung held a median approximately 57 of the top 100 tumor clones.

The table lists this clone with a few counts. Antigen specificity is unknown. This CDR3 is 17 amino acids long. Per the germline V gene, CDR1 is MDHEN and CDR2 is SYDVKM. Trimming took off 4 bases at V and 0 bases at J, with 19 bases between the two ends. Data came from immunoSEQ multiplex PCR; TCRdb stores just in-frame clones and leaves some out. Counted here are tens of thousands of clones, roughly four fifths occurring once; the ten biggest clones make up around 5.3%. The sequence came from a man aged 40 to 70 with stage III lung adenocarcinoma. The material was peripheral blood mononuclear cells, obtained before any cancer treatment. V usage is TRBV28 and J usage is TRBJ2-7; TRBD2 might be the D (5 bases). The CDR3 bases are TGTGCCAGCAGTTCCCGGTTGTTGGACCGGGGCTCCTACGAGCAGTACTTC. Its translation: CASSSRLLDRGSYEQYF.